This TCR beta chain was identified in a study of shared clonotypes between healthy human individuals. Assay used: immunoSEQ multiplex PCR; TCRdb lists only in-frame clones, some missing. The data hold almost 700,000 clones, with about 91% observed a single time. Positively selected for CCR7, the CD45RO-negative cells used as naive CD8 cells excluded terminally differentiated effector memory CD45RA+ cells. The CDR3 has 16 amino acids. Trimming took 3 bases from V and 0 from J; bases not matched to a gene: 3. Germline loops: CDR1 MDHEN, CDR2 SYDVKM. The chain links TRBV28 to TRBJ2-2, with 8 positions matching TRBD1. This TCR came from a man aged 25-45 years in good health. Sequencing input: naive CD8+ T cells sorted from blood. The CDR3 is CASSLWTGPNTGELFF. The CDR3 region has the DNA TGTGCCAGCAGTTTGTGGACAGGGCCGAACACCGGGGAGCTGTTTTTT.